This T cell receptor (beta chain) was retrieved from a study of blood T cell repertoires in COVID-19. Across the study: The United States, Italy and Spain were the sources of the acute and convalescent COVID-19 samples. PBMCs, B-cell-depleted T cells, or T cells were the source of the cDNA or gDNA that made up the material.

Trimming at V came to 2 bases and at J to 5 bases, leaving 1 base not matched to a gene. This CDR3 comprises 15 residues. Germline loops: CDR1 LNHDA, CDR2 SQIVND (reference sequence). Participants were placed into cohorts based on the clinical history they reported. How the authors handled the data: Researchers report that nucleated cell counts were estimated from reference gene primer amplification. The method was immunoSEQ multiplex PCR; TCRdb's version includes in-frame clones alone and lacks a portion of them. V, J and clone size are taken as reported in that table, and D and trimming were inferred from the DNA itself. The sample carries some 220,000 clones, 80% to 90% recorded once. This clone was counted only a few times.

The chain carries TRBV19 and TRBJ2-1; 12 bases are a match to TRBD2. This TCR derives from a middle-aged woman with acute COVID-19. Sequencing used PBMCs or T cells enriched from blood (not recorded which). The CDR3 nucleotides are TGTGCCAGTAGTATAACTAGCGGGGGGAACAATGAGCAGTTCTTC. Its translation is CASSITSGGNNEQFF.